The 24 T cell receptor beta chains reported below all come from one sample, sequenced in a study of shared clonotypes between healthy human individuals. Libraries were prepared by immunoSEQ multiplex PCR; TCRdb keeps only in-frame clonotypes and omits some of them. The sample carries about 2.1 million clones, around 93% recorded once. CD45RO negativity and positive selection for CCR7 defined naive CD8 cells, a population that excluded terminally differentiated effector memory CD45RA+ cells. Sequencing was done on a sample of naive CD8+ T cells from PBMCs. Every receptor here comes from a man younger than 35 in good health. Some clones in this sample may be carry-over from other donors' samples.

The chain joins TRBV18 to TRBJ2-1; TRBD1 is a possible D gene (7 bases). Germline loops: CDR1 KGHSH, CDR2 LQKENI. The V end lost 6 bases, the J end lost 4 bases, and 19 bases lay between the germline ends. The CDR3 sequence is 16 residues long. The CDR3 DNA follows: TGTGCCAGCTCCCCCCCAGGGGGAGGTGCTTACAATGAGCAGTTCTTC. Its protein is CASSPPGGGAYNEQFF.

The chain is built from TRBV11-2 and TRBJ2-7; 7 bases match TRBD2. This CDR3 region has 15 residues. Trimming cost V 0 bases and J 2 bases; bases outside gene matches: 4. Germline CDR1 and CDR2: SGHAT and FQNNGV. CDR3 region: CASSLEPGLTYEQYF. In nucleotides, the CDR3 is TGTGCCAGCAGCTTAGAACCGGGACTAACCTACGAGCAGTACTTC.

The CDR3 DNA follows: TGTGCCAGCAGTTTCCACGGGACAGGTTCGAACACTGAAGCTTTCTTT. It codes for CASSFHGTGSNTEAFF. This chain connects TRBV27 to TRBJ1-1, with 8 bases identical to TRBD1. Germline-derived CDR1 and CDR2 are MNHEY and SMNVEV (reference sequence). V gave up 3 bases and J gave up 1 base; unmatched junction bases: 7. This CDR3 contains 16 residues.

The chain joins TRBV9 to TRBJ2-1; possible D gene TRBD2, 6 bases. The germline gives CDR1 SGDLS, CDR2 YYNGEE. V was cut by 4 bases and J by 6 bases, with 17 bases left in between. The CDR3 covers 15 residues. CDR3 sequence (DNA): TGTGCCAGCAGCCCTGGGACTCATAGCAGCAATGAGCAGTTCTTC. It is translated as CASSPGTHSSNEQFF. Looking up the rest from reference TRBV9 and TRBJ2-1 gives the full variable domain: DSGVTQTPKHLITATGQRVTLRCSPRSGDLSVYWYQQSLDQGLQFLIQYYNGEERAKGNILERFSAQQFPDLHSELNLSSLELGDSALYFCASSPGTHSSNEQFFGPGTRLTVL.

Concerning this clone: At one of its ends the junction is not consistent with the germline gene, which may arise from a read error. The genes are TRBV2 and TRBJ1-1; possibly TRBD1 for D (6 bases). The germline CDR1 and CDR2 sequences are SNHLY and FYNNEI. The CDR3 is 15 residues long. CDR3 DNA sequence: TGTGCCAGCAGTGGCACTGGACAGATGAACGCTGAAGCTTTCTTT. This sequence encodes CASSGTGQMNAEAFF.

CDR3 coding DNA: TGTGCCAGCAGTTTATCCGGGGCACCGATCTATGGCTACACCTTC. This encodes CASSLSGAPIYGYTF. This chain joins TRBV28 and TRBJ1-2; D perhaps matches TRBD1 (5 bases). The CDR3 is 15 amino acids. Trimming took 1 base from V and 4 from J, leaving 13 bases between them. Germline V gene lookup returns CDR1 MDHEN and CDR2 SYDVKM.

The CDR3 sequence is CAISERDRLGALGYEQYF. The CDR3 coding sequence is TGTGCCATCAGTGAGCGGGACAGACTGGGGGCCCTAGGATACGAGCAGTACTTC. The chain joins TRBV10-3 to TRBJ2-7; 7 positions agree with TRBD1. CDR1 and CDR2 (germline): ENHRY, SYGVKD. CDR3 size: 18 residues. Unmatched junction bases numbered 17, after V lost 2 bases and J lost 4 bases.

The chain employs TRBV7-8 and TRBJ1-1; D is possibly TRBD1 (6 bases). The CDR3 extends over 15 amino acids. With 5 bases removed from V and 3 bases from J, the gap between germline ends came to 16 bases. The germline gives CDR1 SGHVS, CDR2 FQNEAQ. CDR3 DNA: TGTGCCAGCAGCCCAAGGGGGGCGACGGACACTGAAGCTTTCTTT. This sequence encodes CASSPRGATDTEAFF.

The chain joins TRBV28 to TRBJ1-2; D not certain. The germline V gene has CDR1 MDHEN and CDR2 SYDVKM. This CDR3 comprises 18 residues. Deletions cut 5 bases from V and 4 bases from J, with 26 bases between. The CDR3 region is CASSVRSGAGGAFYGYTF. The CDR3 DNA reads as TGTGCCAGCAGTGTGCGATCGGGAGCGGGTGGAGCCTTCTATGGCTACACCTTC.

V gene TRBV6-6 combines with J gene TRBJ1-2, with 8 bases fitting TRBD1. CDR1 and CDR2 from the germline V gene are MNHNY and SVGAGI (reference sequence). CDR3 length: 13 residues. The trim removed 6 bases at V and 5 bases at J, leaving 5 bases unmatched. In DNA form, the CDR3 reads TGTGCCAGCAGACCAGGGGGCGCGTATGGCTACACCTTC. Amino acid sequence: CASRPGGAYGYTF.

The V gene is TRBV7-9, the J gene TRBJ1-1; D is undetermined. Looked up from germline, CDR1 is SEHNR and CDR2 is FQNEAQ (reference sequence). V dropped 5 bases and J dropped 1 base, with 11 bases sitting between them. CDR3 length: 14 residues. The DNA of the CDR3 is TGTGCCAGCAGCCCCAATGATTGGAACACTGAAGCTTTCTTT. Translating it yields CASSPNDWNTEAFF.

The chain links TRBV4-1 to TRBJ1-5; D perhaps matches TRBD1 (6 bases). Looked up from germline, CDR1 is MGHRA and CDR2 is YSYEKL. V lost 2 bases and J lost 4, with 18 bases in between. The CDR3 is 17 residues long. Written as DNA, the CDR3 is TGCGCCAGCAGCCAACTCAGCAAGGAGGGGACAAATCAGCCCCAGCATTTT. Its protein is CASSQLSKEGTNQPQHF.

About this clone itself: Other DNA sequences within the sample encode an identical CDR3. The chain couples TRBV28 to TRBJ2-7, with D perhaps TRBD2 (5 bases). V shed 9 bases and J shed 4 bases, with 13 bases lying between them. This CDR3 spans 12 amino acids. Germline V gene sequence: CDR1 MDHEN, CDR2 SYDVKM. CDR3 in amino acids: CASRGLAYEQYF. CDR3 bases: TGTGCCAGTCGTGGGTTAGCGTACGAGCAGTACTTC.

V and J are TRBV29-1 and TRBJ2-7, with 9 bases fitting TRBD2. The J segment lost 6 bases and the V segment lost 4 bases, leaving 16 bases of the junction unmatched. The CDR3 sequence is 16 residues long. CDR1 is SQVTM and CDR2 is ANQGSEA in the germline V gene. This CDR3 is CSVVSRSGRQSFEQYF. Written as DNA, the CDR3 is TGCAGCGTTGTGTCCCGAAGCGGGAGGCAATCATTCGAGCAGTACTTC.

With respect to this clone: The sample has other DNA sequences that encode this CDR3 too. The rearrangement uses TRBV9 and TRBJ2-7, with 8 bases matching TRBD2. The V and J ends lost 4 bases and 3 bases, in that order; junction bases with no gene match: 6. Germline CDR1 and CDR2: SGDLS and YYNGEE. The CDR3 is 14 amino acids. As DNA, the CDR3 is TGTGCCAGCAGCCCGGGGGGGCTGATCTACGAGCAGTACTTC. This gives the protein CASSPGGLIYEQYF.

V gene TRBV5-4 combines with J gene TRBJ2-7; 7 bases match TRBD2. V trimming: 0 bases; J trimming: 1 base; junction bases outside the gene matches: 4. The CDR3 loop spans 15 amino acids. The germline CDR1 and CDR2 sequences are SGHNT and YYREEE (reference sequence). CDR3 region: CASSLGQGLSYEQYF. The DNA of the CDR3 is TGTGCCAGCAGCTTGGGGCAGGGACTATCCTACGAGCAGTACTTC. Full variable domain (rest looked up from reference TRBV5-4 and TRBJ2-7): ETGVTQSPTHLIKTRGQQVTLRCSSQSGHNTVSWYQQALGQGPQFIFQYYREEENGRGNFPPRFSGLQFPNYSSELNVNALELDDSALYLCASSLGQGLSYEQYFGPGTRLTVT.

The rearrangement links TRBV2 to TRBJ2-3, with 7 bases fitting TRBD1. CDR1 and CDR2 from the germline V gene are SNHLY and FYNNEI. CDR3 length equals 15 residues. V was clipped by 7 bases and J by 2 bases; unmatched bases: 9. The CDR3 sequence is CASTFRTGLTDTQYF. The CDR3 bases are TGTGCCAGCACTTTCAGGACAGGCCTCACAGATACGCAGTATTTT.

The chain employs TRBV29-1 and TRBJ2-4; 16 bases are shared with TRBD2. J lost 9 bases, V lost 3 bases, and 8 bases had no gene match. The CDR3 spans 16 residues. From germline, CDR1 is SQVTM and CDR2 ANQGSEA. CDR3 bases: TGCAGCGTTGAGTGGGGACTAGCGGGAGGGGATGGCATTCAGTACTTC. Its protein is CSVEWGLAGGDGIQYF.

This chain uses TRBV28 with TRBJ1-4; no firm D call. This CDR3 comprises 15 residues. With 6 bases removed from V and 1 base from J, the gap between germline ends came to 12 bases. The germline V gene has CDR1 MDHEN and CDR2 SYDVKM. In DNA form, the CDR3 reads TGTGCCAGCAGAGACCCGGCGGGAACTAATGAAAAACTGTTTTTT. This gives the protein CASRDPAGTNEKLFF.

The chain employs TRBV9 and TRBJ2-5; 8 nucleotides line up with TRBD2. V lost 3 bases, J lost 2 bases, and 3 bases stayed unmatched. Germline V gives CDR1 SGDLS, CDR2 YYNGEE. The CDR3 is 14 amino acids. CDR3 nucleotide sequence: TGTGCCAGCAGCGGTAGCGGGAAACAAGAGACCCAGTACTTC. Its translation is CASSGSGKQETQYF. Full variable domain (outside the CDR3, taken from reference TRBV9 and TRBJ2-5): DSGVTQTPKHLITATGQRVTLRCSPRSGDLSVYWYQQSLDQGLQFLIQYYNGEERAKGNILERFSAQQFPDLHSELNLSSLELGDSALYFCASSGSGKQETQYFGPGTRLLVL.

DNA for the CDR3: TGTGCCAGCAGCTTGGTCCGTGCCTACGAGCAGTACTTC. It codes for CASSLVRAYEQYF. The chain recombines TRBV5-6 with TRBJ2-7; D ambiguous. With 0 bases removed from V and 2 bases from J, the gap between germline ends came to 6 bases. The CDR3 has 13 residues. CDR1 and CDR2 (germline): SGHDT, YYEEEE.

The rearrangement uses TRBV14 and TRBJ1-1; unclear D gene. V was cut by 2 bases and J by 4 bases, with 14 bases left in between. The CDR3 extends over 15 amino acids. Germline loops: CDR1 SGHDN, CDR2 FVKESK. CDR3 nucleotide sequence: TGTGCCAGCAGCCAATTAGGAGGCCGGGGCACTGAAGCTTTCTTT. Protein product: CASSQLGGRGTEAFF.

The CDR3 sequence is CASRGRATGELFF. For the CDR3, the DNA is TGTGCCAGCAGGGGACGGGCGACCGGGGAGCTGTTTTTT. This chain connects TRBV11-2 to TRBJ2-2; possibly TRBD1 or TRBD2 for D (5 bases each). CDR1 and CDR2 from the germline V gene are SGHAT and FQNNGV. This CDR3 spans 13 amino acids. Trimming took 6 bases from V and 5 from J, leaving 10 bases between them.

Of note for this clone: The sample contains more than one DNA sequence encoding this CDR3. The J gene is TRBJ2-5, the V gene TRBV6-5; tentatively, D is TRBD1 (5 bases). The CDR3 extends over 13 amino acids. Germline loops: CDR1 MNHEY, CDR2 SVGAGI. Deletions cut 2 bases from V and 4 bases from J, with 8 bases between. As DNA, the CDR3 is TGTGCCAGCAGTTACGGCCAGGGAGAGACCCAGTACTTC. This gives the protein CASSYGQGETQYF.